The 23 T cell receptor beta chains in this list originate from one sample, sequenced in a study of technical replicates of blood from several donors. Produced via immunoSEQ multiplex PCR; TCRdb's table is partial and in-frame only. Of about 100,000 clones in the sample, approximately 94% were seen once. Source material: T cells isolated from PBMCs. These receptor sequences come from a human donor in good health.

The rearrangement links TRBV9 to TRBJ2-1, with 8 nucleotides matching TRBD2. Per germline, CDR1 SGDLS and CDR2 YYNGEE. Trimming at V came to 4 bases and at J to 8 bases, leaving 17 bases not matched to a gene. The CDR3 is made up of 17 amino acids. This CDR3 is CASSTTLRVAGIHEQFF. The CDR3 DNA reads TGTGCCAGCAGCACAACCCTTCGGGTAGCGGGGATTCATGAGCAGTTCTTC.

This clone was recorded only once. The chain carries TRBV18 and TRBJ2-5, with D possibly TRBD2 on 5 matching bases. The germline gives CDR1 KGHSH, CDR2 LQKENI. V was shortened by 8 bases and J by 2 bases, with 21 bases between the two germline ends. The CDR3 spans 16 residues. CDR3 nucleotides: TGTGCCAGCACCCGTTTTGGTGGAGGTTTTCAAGAGACCCAGTACTTC. It codes for CASTRFGGGFQETQYF.

The table lists this clone with a count of one. The chain links TRBV30 to TRBJ1-5; no clear D. The CDR3 length is 13 residues. The germline V and J ends were trimmed by 1 base and 7 bases, with 11 bases remaining between them. Germline lookup yields CDR1 GTSNPN and CDR2 SVGIG (reference sequence). The CDR3 loop reads CAWSGPPGQPQHF. In DNA form, the CDR3 reads TGTGCCTGGAGTGGCCCCCCGGGGCAGCCCCAGCATTTT.

The V call is TRBV28, the J call TRBJ1-3; unclear D gene. In germline, CDR1 is MDHEN, CDR2 SYDVKM. Trimming pared 7 bases from V and 4 bases from J, leaving 11 bases between. CDR3 length equals 13 residues. The CDR3 sequence: CASKRRAGNTIYF. The CDR3 bases are TGTGCCAGCAAACGGCGGGCCGGAAACACCATATATTTT.

The chain employs TRBV15 and TRBJ2-6; TRBD2 might be the D (6 bases). V lost 0 bases and J lost 2, with 11 bases in between. The CDR3 contains 17 residues. The V gene's germline CDR1 is LNHNV and CDR2 YYDKDF (reference sequence). The CDR3 is CATSRDGGAAGANVLTF. The CDR3 coding sequence is TGTGCCACCAGCAGAGATGGAGGGGCTGCTGGGGCCAACGTCCTGACTTTC.

CDR3 DNA: TGTGCCAGTACGATACTAGCGAGCGGGGCCAACGTCCTGACTTTC. The encoded protein is CASTILASGANVLTF. The chain recombines TRBV19 with TRBJ2-6, with 7 bases matching TRBD2. The V gene's germline CDR1 is LNHDA and CDR2 SQIVND (reference sequence). V lost 7 bases and J lost 4; bases outside the gene matches: 7. This CDR3 is built from 15 residues.

This clone was picked up one time. This chain joins TRBV27 and TRBJ2-1; D perhaps matches TRBD2 (6 bases). V was pared by 2 bases and J by 6 bases, with 8 bases between. From germline, CDR1 is MNHEY and CDR2 SMNVEV (reference sequence). The CDR3 has 13 residues. The CDR3: CASSLGSGNEQFF. The CDR3 bases are TGTGCCAGCAGTTTAGGTAGCGGCAATGAGCAGTTCTTC.

The chain combines TRBV5-5 with TRBJ2-7; 7 positions agree with TRBD2. In germline, CDR1 is SGHKS, CDR2 YYEKEE (reference sequence). The CDR3 is 17 residues long. V was pared by 3 bases and J by 4 bases, with 16 bases of the junction left unmatched. The CDR3: CASSSGLLGGSRYEQYF. The CDR3 nucleotides are TGTGCCAGCAGCTCGGGGTTACTAGGCGGGAGTCGGTACGAGCAGTACTTC.

The chain uses TRBV5-6 and TRBJ1-2; 9 bases are shared with TRBD1. The CDR3 is 16 residues long. Per the germline V gene, CDR1 is SGHDT and CDR2 is YYEEEE. Trimming at V came to 0 bases and at J to 4 bases, leaving 7 bases not matched to a gene. The CDR3 is CASSLDGTGMTYGYTF. The CDR3 coding sequence is TGTGCCAGCAGCTTGGACGGGACAGGGATGACCTATGGCTACACCTTC.

This clone appeared a single time. J is TRBJ2-5 and V is TRBV6-1, with TRBD2 matching over 9 bases. Germline values: CDR1 MNHNS, CDR2 SASEGT. The length of the CDR3 is 17 residues. J lost 2 bases, V lost 4 bases, and 11 bases had no gene match. The CDR3 DNA sequence: TGTGCCAGCAGTGCCCGAAGACTAGCGGTGGCACAAGAGACCCAGTACTTC. This codes for CASSARRLAVAQETQYF.

This chain uses TRBV2 with TRBJ2-3; possibly TRBD1 for D (5 bases). The V gene lost 4 bases and the J gene lost 3 bases, with 14 bases spanning the gap. Germline CDR1 is SNHLY and CDR2 is FYNNEI. This CDR3 region has 15 residues. CDR3 sequence (DNA): TGTGCCAGCAGTGGGGCAGGGCCTTTAACAGATACGCAGTATTTT. This translates into CASSGAGPLTDTQYF.

The CDR3 DNA sequence: TGTGCCTGGAGAATAGCGGGGGGCACCTACGAGCAGTACTTC. The encoded protein is CAWRIAGGTYEQYF. This chain links TRBV30 with TRBJ2-7; 10 positions agree with TRBD2. The CDR3 has 14 residues. The junction had 4 bases not matched to a gene; V was cut back by 3 bases and J by 2 bases. Germline V gene sequence: CDR1 GTSNPN, CDR2 SVGIG (reference sequence).

This clone was recorded once. V gene TRBV7-7 combines with J gene TRBJ1-6; a possible D gene is TRBD1 (6 bases). The germline V gene has CDR1 SSHAT and CDR2 FNYEAQ (reference sequence). The CDR3 has 15 amino acids. The CDR3 coding sequence is TGTGCTGGTCCCTACTCCGGACAGCCTAATTCACCCCTCCACTTT. The encoded protein is CAGPYSGQPNSPLHF.

The chain is built from TRBV7-2 and TRBJ2-7; the match to TRBD2 covers 11 bases. With V trimmed by 5 bases and J by 0 bases, 6 bases remained unmatched. Germline CDR1 and CDR2: SGHTA and FQGNSA. This CDR3 spans 16 amino acids. CDR3 sequence (DNA): TGTGCCAGCAGCCACGGGACTAGCGGTAGCTCCTACGAGCAGTACTTC. This sequence encodes CASSHGTSGSSYEQYF.

The genes are TRBV5-1 and TRBJ1-1, with unresolved D. The CDR3 contains 17 residues. Germline assignment: CDR1 SGHRS and CDR2 YFSETQ. V was cut by 0 bases and J by 0 bases, with 15 bases left in between. CDR3 residues: CASSLEGGRRMNTEAFF. The DNA of the CDR3 is TGCGCCAGCAGCTTGGAGGGAGGGAGAAGGATGAACACTGAAGCTTTCTTT.

The V call is TRBV4-1, the J call TRBJ2-1; 7 bases match TRBD2. Germline V CDR1 and CDR2: MGHRA, YSYEKL. The ends lost 3 bases at V and 2 bases at J; junction bases unmatched: 4. The CDR3 runs 15 residues. In nucleotides, the CDR3 is TGCGCCAGCAGCCACCCAGCGGGGACCTACAATGAGCAGTTCTTC. This encodes CASSHPAGTYNEQFF.

The chain recombines TRBV10-1 with TRBJ2-7; 11 bases are shared with TRBD2. The J segment lost 4 bases and the V segment lost 3 bases, leaving 2 bases of the junction unmatched. Germline V lookup: CDR1 WNHNN, CDR2 SYGVQD (reference sequence). The CDR3 runs 14 residues. For the CDR3, the DNA is TGCGCCAGCAGTGATACTAGCGGGGGTTACGAGCAGTACTTC. Residues: CASSDTSGGYEQYF.

The CDR3 reads CASGRLVGNEQFF. CDR3 in DNA: TGCGCCAGCGGCAGACTAGTGGGTAATGAGCAGTTCTTC. This chain links TRBV5-1 with TRBJ2-1; D might be TRBD2 (6 bases). CDR3 size: 13 residues. Trimming removed 7 bases at V and 7 bases at J, with 15 bases between. The V gene's germline CDR1 is SGHRS and CDR2 YFSETQ.

V and J are TRBV6-1 and TRBJ1-3, with D perhaps TRBD1 (5 bases). Trimming took 1 base from V and 4 from J, leaving 14 bases between them. The CDR3 has 16 residues. Germline assignment: CDR1 MNHNS and CDR2 SASEGT. CDR3 residues: CASSEELPGVGNTIYF. The CDR3 DNA sequence: TGTGCCAGCAGTGAAGAACTCCCGGGGGTAGGAAACACCATATATTTT.

This sequence joins TRBV7-2 and TRBJ2-5; D ambiguous. The CDR3 is made up of 14 amino acids. From germline, CDR1 is SGHTA and CDR2 FQGNSA. V was cut by 3 bases and J by 3 bases, with 11 bases left in between. CDR3 amino acids: CASSFYTVKETQYF. The CDR3 DNA reads TGTGCCAGCAGCTTTTATACGGTGAAAGAGACCCAGTACTTC.

V usage is TRBV14 and J usage is TRBJ2-2; 8 bases line up with TRBD2. The CDR3 covers 15 residues. Per the germline V gene, CDR1 is SGHDN and CDR2 is FVKESK. The V gene end was trimmed by 3 bases and the J gene end by 6 bases; junction bases not matched to a gene: 6. The DNA for the CDR3 is TGTGCCAGCAGCCAGGTCGGGGGGGTTTCCGGGGAGCTGTTTTTT. As protein: CASSQVGGVSGELFF.

V is TRBV11-1 and J is TRBJ1-1; TRBD1 matches at 8 bases. The CDR3 is 18 residues long. CDR1 is SGHAT, CDR2 FQDESV, per germline (reference sequence). J lost 0 bases, V lost 1 base, and 10 bases had no gene match. CDR3: CASSLVKTGEILNTEAFF. CDR3 sequence (DNA): TGTGCCAGCAGCTTAGTAAAGACAGGGGAAATTTTGAACACTGAAGCTTTCTTT. Filled out from reference TRBV11-1 and TRBJ1-1, the complete variable domain reads EAEVAQSPRYKITEKSQAVAFWCDPISGHATLYWYRQILGQGPELLVQFQDESVVDDSQLPKDRFSAERLKGVDSTLKIQPAELGDSAMYLCASSLVKTGEILNTEAFFGQGTRLTVV.

V usage is TRBV11-3 and J usage is TRBJ2-7, with 9 nucleotides matching TRBD1. CDR3 length: 16 residues. The germline gives CDR1 SGHNT, CDR2 YENEEA. V was pared by 5 bases and J by 1 base, with 9 bases of the junction left unmatched. The CDR3 loop is CASSAGQGRMSYEQYF. The CDR3 DNA sequence: TGTGCCAGCAGCGCAGGACAGGGGCGCATGTCCTACGAGCAGTACTTC.